The 18 T cell receptor beta chains in this list originate from one sample, sequenced in a study of T cells in localized non-small cell lung cancer. Data came from immunoSEQ multiplex PCR; TCRdb stores just in-frame clones and leaves some out. Of tens of thousands of clones listed, more than 85% are singletons. The material was PBMCs, obtained before any cancer treatment. These receptors all come from a man aged 40-75 years with stage II lung adenocarcinoma.

This clone was seen a few times. This sequence joins TRBV5-5 and TRBJ2-7; TRBD2 aligns across 14 bases. CDR3 length: 15 amino acids. The ends lost 2 bases at V and 3 bases at J; junction bases unmatched: 1. Germline-derived CDR1 and CDR2 are SGHKS and YYEKEE (reference sequence). The CDR3 DNA reads TGTGCCAGCAGCTTCGGGACTAGCGGGGGCTACGAGCAGTACTTC. This codes for CASSFGTSGGYEQYF.

The chain recombines TRBV25-1 with TRBJ2-7, with 10 bases fitting TRBD1. The germline gives CDR1 MGHDK, CDR2 SYGVNS. The CDR3 has 14 residues. V dropped 1 base and J dropped 7; count of bases not matched to a gene: 4. In nucleotides, the CDR3 is TGTGCCAGCAGTGAATTCGACAGGGGGCTAGAGCAGTACTTC. Protein product: CASSEFDRGLEQYF.

V gene TRBV19 combines with J gene TRBJ2-1; D remains unclear. The germline V gene encodes CDR1 LNHDA and CDR2 SQIVND (reference sequence). The CDR3 has 14 residues. The V end lost 2 bases, the J end lost 5 bases, and 10 bases lay between the germline ends. In DNA form, the CDR3 reads TGTGCCAGTAGTATACAACATTATGACAATGAGCAGTTCTTC. Translation: CASSIQHYDNEQFF.

The rearrangement links TRBV5-5 to TRBJ2-7; TRBD1 matches at 8 bases. J lost 3 bases, V lost 2 bases, and 7 bases had no gene match. The CDR3 totals 15 residues. Germline-derived CDR1 and CDR2 are SGHKS and YYEKEE (reference sequence). The CDR3 is CASSLSPGGNYEQYF. DNA for the CDR3: TGTGCCAGCAGCTTATCACCAGGGGGCAACTACGAGCAGTACTTC.

The chain combines TRBV14 with TRBJ2-7; TRBD2 matches at 8 bases. Unmatched junction bases numbered 5, after V lost 1 base and J lost 3 bases. The germline gives CDR1 SGHDN, CDR2 FVKESK. The CDR3 runs to 15 residues. CDR3 region: CASSQGLARYYEQYF. The CDR3 nucleotides are TGTGCCAGCAGCCAAGGACTAGCGCGGTACTACGAGCAGTACTTC.

There are a few counts of this clone. This chain links TRBV20-1 with TRBJ2-5; tentative D call: TRBD1 (6 bases). The CDR3 spans 11 residues. The ends were cut back, 7 bases at V and 2 bases at J, with 8 bases in the middle. Germline values: CDR1 DFQATT, CDR2 SNEGSKA (reference sequence). The CDR3, as DNA: TGCAGTGGGACAGTTCAAGAGACCCAGTACTTC. Residues: CSGTVQETQYF.

This chain links TRBV5-1 with TRBJ2-6; D call uncertain. The CDR3 has 15 amino acids. The germline CDR1 and CDR2 sequences are SGHRS and YFSETQ. The ends were cut back, 0 bases at V and 0 bases at J, with 4 bases in the middle. The CDR3: CASSLDTSGANVLTF. The CDR3 DNA is TGCGCCAGCAGCTTGGACACCTCTGGGGCCAACGTCCTGACTTTC.

The chain recombines TRBV7-3 with TRBJ2-2; 10 bases align to TRBD2. Looked up from germline, CDR1 is SGHTA and CDR2 is FQGTGA. J was trimmed by 4 bases and V by 5 bases; bases with no gene match: 7. The CDR3 is 16 residues long. CDR3 loop: CASSPRTSGSTGELFF. In DNA, the CDR3 is TGTGCCAGCAGCCCCCGGACTAGCGGATCCACCGGGGAGCTGTTTTTT.

This clone was recorded only once. This chain uses TRBV9 with TRBJ2-1; 7 bases are shared with TRBD2. The CDR3 totals 14 residues. Germline trimming cut 1 base from V and 7 bases from J; bases unmatched to any gene: 5. Germline CDR1 is SGDLS and CDR2 is YYNGEE. The CDR3 is CASSVTGGWNEQFF. CDR3 coding DNA: TGTGCCAGCAGCGTAACGGGGGGTTGGAATGAGCAGTTCTTC.

The chain links TRBV19 to TRBJ1-1; D may be TRBD1 (5 bases). The V end lost 7 bases, the J end lost 0 bases, and 9 bases lay between the germline ends. The germline CDR1 and CDR2 sequences are LNHDA and SQIVND (reference sequence). The CDR3 runs to 13 residues. This CDR3 is CASTSGVNTEAFF. In DNA, the CDR3 is TGTGCCAGTACCTCGGGGGTGAACACTGAAGCTTTCTTT.

CDR3 nucleotides: TGTGCCTGGAGTGTAGGGGAAGGTGAAACTGAAGCTTTCTTT. It encodes CAWSVGEGETEAFF. J is TRBJ1-1 and V is TRBV30; D may be TRBD1 (5 bases). The CDR3 covers 14 residues. Trimming took 0 bases from V and 5 from J, leaving 13 bases between them. Germline V lookup: CDR1 GTSNPN, CDR2 SVGIG (reference sequence).

V gene TRBV29-1 combines with J gene TRBJ1-2; D is unresolved. Germline CDR1 SQVTM, CDR2 ANQGSEA. Trimming cost V 1 base and J 5 bases, with 14 bases left between them. The CDR3 loop spans 14 amino acids. The CDR3 DNA follows: TGCAGCGTTGAAGGGGCCTCACTGGGGTATGGCTACACCTTC. It codes for CSVEGASLGYGYTF.

This chain joins TRBV4-2 and TRBJ2-1, with 7 bases matching TRBD2. The CDR3 is made up of 16 amino acids. J lost 4 bases, V lost 0 bases, and 6 bases had no gene match. Germline lookup yields CDR1 LGHNA and CDR2 YNFKEQ. The CDR3 loop is CASSQDRAGLYNEQFF. The CDR3 nucleotides are TGTGCCAGCAGCCAAGATAGAGCGGGACTTTACAATGAGCAGTTCTTC.

The J gene is TRBJ2-3, the V gene TRBV28; D is possibly TRBD2 (5 bases). Germline lookup yields CDR1 MDHEN and CDR2 SYDVKM. V was trimmed by 4 bases and J by 3 bases, leaving 11 bases between them. The CDR3 totals 14 residues. Here the CDR3 reads CASSSYGLTDTQYF. The CDR3 nucleotides read TGTGCCAGCAGTTCCTACGGACTGACAGATACGCAGTATTTT.

The V and J genes are TRBV6-6 and TRBJ2-3; 12 nucleotides line up with TRBD2. CDR3 length: 16 amino acids. Germline V gene data show CDR1 as MNHNY and CDR2 as SVGAGI (reference sequence). Germline trimming cut 6 bases from V and 4 bases from J; bases unmatched to any gene: 8. CDR3 amino acids: CASRNPSGGASDTQYF. In DNA form, the CDR3 reads TGTGCCAGCAGGAATCCTAGCGGGGGGGCCTCAGATACGCAGTATTTT.

V usage is TRBV19 and J usage is TRBJ2-5, with D hard to call. V was cut by 4 bases and J by 1 base, with 7 bases left in between. This CDR3 is built from 13 residues. Germline V gene lookup returns CDR1 LNHDA and CDR2 SQIVND (reference sequence). CDR3 DNA sequence: TGTGCCAGTAGTACGACACGCCAAGAGACCCAGTACTTC. As protein: CASSTTRQETQYF.

This sequence joins TRBV19 and TRBJ2-2; D may be TRBD2 (6 bases). CDR1 is LNHDA and CDR2 is SQIVND in the germline V gene (reference sequence). Trimming cost V 6 bases and J 5 bases, with 13 bases left between them. CDR3 size: 14 residues. CDR3 nucleotides: TGTGCCAGTAGGGAGAAAGGAGGGACCGGGGAGCTGTTTTTT. Residues: CASREKGGTGELFF.

This clone was seen just once. This sequence joins TRBV7-6 and TRBJ2-3; 9 bases are shared with TRBD2. The V gene's germline CDR1 is SGHVS and CDR2 FNYEAQ. The ends lost 3 bases at V and 0 bases at J; junction bases unmatched: 4. The CDR3 length is 16 residues. The CDR3: CASSLGLAGSTDTQYF. The CDR3 DNA is TGTGCCAGCAGCTTGGGACTAGCCGGAAGCACAGATACGCAGTATTTT.